This T cell receptor beta chain was captured by sequencing in a study of blood T cell repertoires in COVID-19. The CDR3 is 13 residues long. The germline V and J ends were trimmed by 6 bases and 1 base, with 9 bases remaining between them. Per germline, CDR1 MNHEY and CDR2 SMNVEV (reference sequence). Profiling relied on immunoSEQ multiplex PCR, and the TCRdb table lists in-frame clones only, not all of them. The sample holds 130,000 to 150,000 clones; roughly 86% are singletons and the top ten take about 2%. The chain employs TRBV27 and TRBJ1-1; no definite D call. This receptor was obtained from a man between 65 and 85 years old with acute or convalescent COVID-19. Sequencing input: peripheral blood. CDR3 coding DNA: TGTGCCAGCAGCCGACGGGAGAACACTGAAGCTTTCTTT. It translates to CASSRRENTEAFF.